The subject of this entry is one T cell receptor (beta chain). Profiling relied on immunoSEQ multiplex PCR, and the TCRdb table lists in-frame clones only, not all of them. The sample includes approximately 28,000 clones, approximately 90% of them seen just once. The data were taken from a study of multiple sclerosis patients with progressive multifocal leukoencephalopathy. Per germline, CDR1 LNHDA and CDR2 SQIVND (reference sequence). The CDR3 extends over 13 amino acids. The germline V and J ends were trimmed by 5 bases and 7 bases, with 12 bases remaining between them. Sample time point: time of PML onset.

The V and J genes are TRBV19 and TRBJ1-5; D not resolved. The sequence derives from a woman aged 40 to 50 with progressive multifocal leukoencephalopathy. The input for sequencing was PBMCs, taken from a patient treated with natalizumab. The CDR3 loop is CASSSGSRQPQHF. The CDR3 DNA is TGTGCCAGTAGTTCGGGGTCCCGGCAGCCCCAGCATTTT. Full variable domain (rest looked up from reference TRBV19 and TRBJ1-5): DGGITQSPKYLFRKEGQNVTLSCEQNLNHDAMYWYRQDPGQGLRLIYYSQIVNDFQKGDIAEGYSVSREKKESFPLTVTSAQKNPTAFYLCASSSGSRQPQHFGDGTRLSIL.